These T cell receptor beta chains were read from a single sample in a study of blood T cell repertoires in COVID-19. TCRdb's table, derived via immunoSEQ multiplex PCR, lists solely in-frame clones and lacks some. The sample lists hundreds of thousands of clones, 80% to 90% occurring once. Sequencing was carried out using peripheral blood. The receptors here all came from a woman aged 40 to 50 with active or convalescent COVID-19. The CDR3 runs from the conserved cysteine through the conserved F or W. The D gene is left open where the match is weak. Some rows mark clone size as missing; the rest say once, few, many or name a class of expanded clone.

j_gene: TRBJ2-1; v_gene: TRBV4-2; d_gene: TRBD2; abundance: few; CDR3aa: CASSTGLALNEQFF; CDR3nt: TGTGCCAGCAGCACGGGACTAGCGCTGAATGAGCAGTTCTTC
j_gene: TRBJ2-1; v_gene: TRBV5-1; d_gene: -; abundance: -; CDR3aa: CASSLGPGSYNEQFF; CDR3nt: TGCGCCAGCAGCTTAGGGCCAGGGTCCTACAATGAGCAGTTCTTC
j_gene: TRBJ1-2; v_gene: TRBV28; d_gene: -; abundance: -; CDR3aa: CASRSTGANYGYTF; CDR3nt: TGTGCCAGCAGATCGACAGGAGCTAACTATGGCTACACCTTC
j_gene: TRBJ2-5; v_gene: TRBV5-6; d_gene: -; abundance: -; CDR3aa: CASSLDRGETQYF; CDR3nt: TGTGCCAGCAGCTTGGATCGGGGAGAGACCCAGTACTTC
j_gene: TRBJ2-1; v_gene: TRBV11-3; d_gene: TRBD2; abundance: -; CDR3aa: CASSFSGGVEQFF; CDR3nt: TGTGCCAGCAGCTTCAGCGGGGGAGTAGAGCAGTTCTTC
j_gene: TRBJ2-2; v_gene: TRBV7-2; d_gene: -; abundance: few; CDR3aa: CASSSRGDTGELFF; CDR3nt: TGTGCCAGCAGCTCCAGGGGGGACACCGGGGAGCTGTTTTTT
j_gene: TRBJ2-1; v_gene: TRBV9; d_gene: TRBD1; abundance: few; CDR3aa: CASSLLTGLLINEQFF; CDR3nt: TGTGCCAGCAGCTTACTGACAGGGCTTTTAATTAATGAGCAGTTCTTC
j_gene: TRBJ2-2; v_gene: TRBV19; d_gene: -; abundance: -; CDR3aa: CASTPLGTYTNTGELFF; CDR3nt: TGTGCCAGTACCCCACTCGGGACATACACGAACACCGGGGAGCTGTTTTTT
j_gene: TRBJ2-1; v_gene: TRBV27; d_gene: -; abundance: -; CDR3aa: CASTSLMTHRYNEQFF; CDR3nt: TGTGCCAGCACCAGTTTGATGACTCACCGCTACAATGAGCAGTTCTTC
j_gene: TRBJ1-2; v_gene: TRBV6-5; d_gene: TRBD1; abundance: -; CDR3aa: CASSYSGDREYGYTF; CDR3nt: TGTGCCAGCAGTTACTCAGGGGACAGGGAGTATGGCTACACCTTC
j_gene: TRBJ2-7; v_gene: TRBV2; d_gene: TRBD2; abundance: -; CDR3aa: CASSERRHQLAAPIPYEQYF; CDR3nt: TGTGCCAGCAGTGAACGTCGGCACCAACTAGCGGCCCCCATCCCCTACGAGCAGTACTTC
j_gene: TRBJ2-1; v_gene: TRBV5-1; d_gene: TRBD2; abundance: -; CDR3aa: CASSLALSGGVHEQFF; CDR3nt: TGCGCCAGCAGCTTGGCCCTTAGCGGGGGAGTCCATGAGCAGTTCTTC
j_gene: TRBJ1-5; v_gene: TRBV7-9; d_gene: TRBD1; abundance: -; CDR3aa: CASSSDRDQPQHF; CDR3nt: TGTGCCAGCAGCTCGGACAGGGATCAGCCCCAGCATTTT
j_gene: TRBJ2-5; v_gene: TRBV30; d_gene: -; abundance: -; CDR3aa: CAWSELAPGETQYF; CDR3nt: TGTGCCTGGAGTGAGCTAGCGCCTGGAGAGACCCAGTACTTC
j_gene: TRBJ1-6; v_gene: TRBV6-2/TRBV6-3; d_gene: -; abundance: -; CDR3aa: CASSLPKSSYNSPLHF; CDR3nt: TGTGCCAGCAGTCTTCCGAAGAGCTCCTATAATTCACCCCTCCACTTT
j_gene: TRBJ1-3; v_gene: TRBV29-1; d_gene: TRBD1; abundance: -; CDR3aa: CSGLDRVDTIYF; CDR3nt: TGCAGTGGGCTGGACAGGGTAGACACCATATATTTT
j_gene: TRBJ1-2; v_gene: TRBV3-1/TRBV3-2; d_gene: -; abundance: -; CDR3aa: CASSHQSDRGGYTF; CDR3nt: TGTGCCAGCAGCCATCAATCGGACAGAGGGGGCTACACCTTC
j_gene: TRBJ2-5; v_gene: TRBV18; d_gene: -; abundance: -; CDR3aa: CASSPQGRKGETQYF; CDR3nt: TGTGCCAGCTCACCGCAGGGGCGAAAGGGAGAGACCCAGTACTTC